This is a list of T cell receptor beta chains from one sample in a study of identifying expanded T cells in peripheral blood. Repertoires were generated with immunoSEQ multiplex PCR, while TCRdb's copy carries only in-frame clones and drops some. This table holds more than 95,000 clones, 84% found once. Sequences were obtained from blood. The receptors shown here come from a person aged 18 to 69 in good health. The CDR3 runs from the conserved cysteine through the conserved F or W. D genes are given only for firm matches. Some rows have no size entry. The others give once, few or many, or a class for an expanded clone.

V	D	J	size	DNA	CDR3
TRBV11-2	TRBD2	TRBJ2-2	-	TGTGCCAGCAGCTTCACTAGCGGGGTTTCTAACGGGGAGCTGTTTTTT	CASSFTSGVSNGELFF
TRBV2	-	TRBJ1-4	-	TGTGCCAGCAACCACCCCAGGGCCGAAAAACTGTTTTTT	CASNHPRAEKLFF
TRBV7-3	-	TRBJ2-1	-	TGTGCCAGCAGCCCGAACGGTGACAATGAGCAGTTCTTC	CASSPNGDNEQFF
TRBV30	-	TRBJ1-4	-	TGTGCCTGGAGGGAAATCCAGATTTCCACAAAACTGTTTTTT	CAWREIQISTKLFF
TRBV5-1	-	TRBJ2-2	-	TGCGCCAGCGCGGAGAAAACGAACACCGGGGAGCTGTTTTTT	CASAEKTNTGELFF
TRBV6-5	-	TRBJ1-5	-	TGTGCCAGCAGCGAGGGAGGGGGATGGAATCAGCCCCAGCATTTT	CASSEGGGWNQPQHF
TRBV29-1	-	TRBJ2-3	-	TGCAGCGTCATGAAGGGGACCAGGTTGGCTCCCTCGGCGCAGTATTTT	CSVMKGTRLAPSAQYF
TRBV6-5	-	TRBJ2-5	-	TGTGCCAGCAGTAACTCTATGAAGACCCAGTACTTC	CASSNSMKTQYF
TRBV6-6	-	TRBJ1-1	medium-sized	TGTGCCAGTACCTGGGGGACTGAAGCTTTCTTT	CASTWGTEAFF
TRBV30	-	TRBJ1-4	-	TGTGCCCAGCAAGCCAACGAGTATGAAAAACTGTTTTTT	CAQQANEYEKLFF
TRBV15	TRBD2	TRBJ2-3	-	TGTGCCACCAGGCCCAGACTAGCGGGTTTGGCTACGCAGTATTTT	CATRPRLAGLATQYF
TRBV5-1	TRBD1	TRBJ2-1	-	TGCGCCAGCAGTCGTTCCGATTACTCACAGGGGATCTATCGCCTAGCCTACAATGAGCAGTTCTTC	CASSRSDYSQGIYRLAYNEQFF
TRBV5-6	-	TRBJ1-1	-	TGTGCCAGCAGCTCCCCCCTCGCGGCGAACACTGAAGCTTTCTTT	CASSSPLAANTEAFF
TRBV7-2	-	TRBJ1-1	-	TGTGCCAGCAGCCTCCCCTACGTCACTGAAGCTTTCTTT	CASSLPYVTEAFF
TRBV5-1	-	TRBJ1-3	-	TGCGCCAGCAGCTTGGAACCAAACTCTGGAAACACCATATATTTT	CASSLEPNSGNTIYF